The next 32 T cell receptor beta chains were all read from a single sample in a study of tumor-infiltrating lymphocytes in primary liver carcinoma. A primer in the constant region served to generate TCR beta cDNA from 450 to 600 ng of total RNA. Slightly modified ARM-PCR, run as three nested multiplex PCR rounds, produced the TCR beta libraries. Rounds one and two of PCR, each of around 9 cycles, were primed with TRBV1-TRBV30 forward primers and a C-beta reverse primer. TCRdb recomputed calls from the multiplex PCR reads with MiXCR, one row per CDR3 protein. The table shows under 200,000 distinct CDR3 sequences, with 65% occurring only once. Unsorted whole blood supplied the RNA, and germline DNA was extracted too. Specimen: peripheral blood. These receptors were taken from a woman aged 55-70 years with primary liver carcinoma and hepatitis B virus infection.

This clonotype occurred many times. The chain couples TRBV12-3 or TRBV12-4 to TRBJ1-3, with D maybe TRBD1 (5 bases). CDR3 size: 16 residues. V was cut by 4 bases and J by 2 bases, with 15 bases left in between. The DNA for the CDR3 is TGTGCCAGCAGTTCGACGCCAGGGTACCCTGGAAACACCATATATTTT. As protein: CASSSTPGYPGNTIYF.

Points on this clonotype: Being one base from a much bigger clone, this may be a read error. The V call is TRBV14, the J call TRBJ2-5; 8 bases are shared with TRBD1. The CDR3 covers 15 residues. Germline V gene sequence: CDR1 SGHDN, CDR2 FVKESK. DNA of the CDR3: TGTGCCACCAGCCGACAGGGGATGGTAAAAGAGACCCAGTACTTC. Amino acid sequence: CATSRQGMVKETQYF.

Remarks on this clonotype: At one end the junction does not follow the germline gene, possibly because of a read error. V usage is TRBV28 and J usage is TRBJ2-7; 10 nucleotides align to TRBD2. The germline gives CDR1 MDHEN, CDR2 SYDVKM. This CDR3 contains 15 residues. As DNA, the CDR3 is TGTGCCAGCATCAAAAGGGGGCTAGCGGGAGTCGAGCGGTACTTC. Amino acids: CASIKRGLAGVERYF.

Only a few counts were recorded for this clonotype. This may be a read error, as it is one base from a much larger clone. The chain employs TRBV10-1 and TRBJ1-1; 9 bases line up with TRBD1. CDR1 is WNHNN and CDR2 is SYGVQD in the germline V gene (reference sequence). The CDR3 covers 15 residues. CDR3 bases: TGCACCAGCAGTCCCCGAATGACAGGGGGCACTGAAGCTTTCTTT. Protein product: CTSSPRMTGGTEAFF.

As to this clonotype: Germline is not matched at one junction end, which may reflect a read error. The chain employs TRBV29-1 and TRBJ1-1; TRBD1 is a possible D gene (5 bases). CDR3 size: 12 residues. The germline gives CDR1 SQVTM, CDR2 ANQGSEA. The CDR3 bases are TGCAGCCTTTCCCTTTCCGGACATGAAGCTCTCTTT. Protein sequence: CSLSLSGHEALF. Using reference TRBV29-1 and TRBJ1-1 for the parts outside the CDR3, the full variable domain is SAVISQKPSRDICQRGTSLTIQCQVDSQVTMMFWYRQQPGQSLTLIATANQGSEATYESGFVIDKFPISRPNLTFSTLTVSNMSPEDSSIYLCSLSLSGHEALFGQGTRLTVV.

This chain joins TRBV11-2 and TRBJ2-1; D not certain. Germline lookup yields CDR1 SGHAT and CDR2 FQNNGV. V was trimmed by 9 bases and J by 5 bases, leaving 17 bases between them. The CDR3 runs 14 residues. The CDR3 reads CASCFSSLHNEQFF. In nucleotides, the CDR3 is TGTGCCAGTTGCTTCTCAAGTCTTCACAATGAGCAGTTCTTC.

The chain joins TRBV5-6 to TRBJ2-3; 9 bases line up with TRBD2. V trimming: 2 bases; J trimming: 0 bases; junction bases outside the gene matches: 4. Germline CDR1 is SGHDT and CDR2 is YYEEEE. The CDR3 is 16 amino acids. Written as DNA, the CDR3 is TGTGCCAGCAGCTTAGCCAGCGGGAGGAGCACAGATACGCAGTATTTT. This encodes CASSLASGRSTDTQYF. The whole variable domain, remainder taken from reference TRBV5-6 and TRBJ2-3, is DAGVTQSPTHLIKTRGQQVTLRCSPKSGHDTVSWYQQALGQGPQFIFQYYEEEERQRGNFPDRFSGHQFPNYSSELNVNALLLGDSALYLCASSLASGRSTDTQYFGPGTRLTVL.

A note on this clonotype: One end of the junction does not line up with germline, which may come from a read error. The chain links TRBV6-5 to TRBJ2-7; D not certain. The CDR3 consists of 15 residues. Germline V gives CDR1 MNHEY, CDR2 SVGAGI. CDR3 sequence (DNA): TGTGCCAGCAGTTATTCGTTGGATGCATCCTACGAGCGGTACTTC. Its translation is CASSYSLDASYERYF.

The V gene is TRBV28, the J gene TRBJ2-1, with 14 bases lining up with TRBD2. V gave up 6 bases and J gave up 6 bases; unmatched junction bases: 4. This CDR3 has 15 residues. Germline V gives CDR1 MDHEN, CDR2 SYDVKM. CDR3 in amino acids: CASRTSGRVLNEQFF. The CDR3 region has the DNA TGTGCCAGCAGGACTAGCGGGAGGGTGCTCAATGAGCAGTTCTTC.

The genes are TRBV29-1 and TRBJ2-7; no clear D gene. The CDR3 totals 14 residues. The germline gives CDR1 SQVTM, CDR2 ANQGSEA. V lost 4 bases, J lost 2 bases, and 15 bases lay in between. CDR3 sequence reads: CSVGVVGRTYEQYF. The DNA of the CDR3 is TGCAGCGTTGGGGTAGTGGGAAGGACCTACGAGCAGTACTTC.

The V call is TRBV4-1, the J call TRBJ2-7; TRBD2 aligns across 10 bases. The V gene's germline CDR1 is MGHRA and CDR2 YSYEKL. V lost 6 bases, J lost 6 bases, and 20 bases stayed unmatched. CDR3 size: 18 residues. In DNA, the CDR3 is TGCGCCAGCAGATTGTTACCCCCAAGGGGACTAGCGCGATCCGAGCAGTACTTC. Its translation is CASRLLPPRGLARSEQYF.

In the case of this clonotype: A read error may account for a junction end that differs from germline. The J gene is TRBJ1-1, the V gene TRBV13, with D hard to call. This CDR3 region has 15 residues. The germline V gene encodes CDR1 PRHDT and CDR2 FYEKMQ (reference sequence). CDR3 sequence: CVSSLMQGLNTEAFF. The CDR3 nucleotides are TGTGTCAGCAGCTTGATGCAAGGACTGAACACTGAAGCTTTCTTT.

J is TRBJ2-1 and V is TRBV11-2; 9 bases line up with TRBD1. Unmatched junction bases numbered 20, after V lost 7 bases and J lost 7 bases. The CDR3 loop spans 18 amino acids. Germline V gene lookup returns CDR1 SGHAT and CDR2 FQNNGV. CDR3 loop: CASIPGTGISRSGNEQFF. CDR3 DNA: TGTGCCAGCATCCCTGGGACAGGGATCTCAAGGAGCGGTAATGAGCAGTTCTTC. The whole variable domain, filled in from reference TRBV11-2 and TRBJ2-1, reads EAGVAQSPRYKIIEKRQSVAFWCNPISGHATLYWYQQILGQGPKLLIQFQNNGVVDDSQLPKDRFSAERLKGVDSTLKIQPAKLEDSAVYLCASIPGTGISRSGNEQFFGPGTRLTVL.

About this clonotype itself: The junction departs from germline at one end; a sequencing error may be responsible. The gene calls are TRBV6-2 or TRBV6-3 and TRBJ2-1; 16 nucleotides align to TRBD2. CDR1 is MNHEY, CDR2 SVGEGT, per germline. The CDR3 length is 16 residues. This CDR3 is CASSPRGLAGGNEHFF. The CDR3 region has the DNA TGTGCCAGCAGTCCCCGGGGACTAGCGGGAGGGAATGAGCATTTCTTC.

This clonotype has only one observation. A much bigger clone sits one base away, suggesting this may be a read error. The V and J genes are TRBV6-1 and TRBJ1-2; D gene unclear. Germline CDR1 MNHNS, CDR2 SASEGT. CDR3 length equals 12 residues. In DNA, the CDR3 is TGTGCCATCAGTGACGGCTACTATGGCTACACCTTC. It codes for CAISDGYYGYTF.

On this clonotype itself: This may arise from a read error, as a much more abundant clone is one base away. The CDR3 region is CANSSLAGSSYEQYF. In DNA form, the CDR3 reads TGTGCCAACAGTTCACTAGCGGGTAGCTCCTACGAGCAGTACTTC. This rearrangement joins TRBV6-2 or TRBV6-3 to TRBJ2-7; 9 bases line up with TRBD2. CDR1 MNHEY and CDR2 SVGEGT come from the germline V gene. CDR3 length: 15 residues.

This clonotype was observed a handful of times. The chain couples TRBV28 to TRBJ1-6; no reliable D call. Germline values: CDR1 MDHEN, CDR2 SYDVKM. V was shortened by 5 bases and J by 9 bases, with 17 bases between the two germline ends. CDR3 length: 15 residues. The CDR3 nucleotides are TGTGCCAGCAGTCCCTCAGGACTGGGTAGTTCACCCCTCCACTTT. This sequence encodes CASSPSGLGSSPLHF.

The chain joins TRBV28 to TRBJ1-1; a weak D match, TRBD1 (5 bases). Trimming cost V 10 bases and J 1 base, with 19 bases left between them. This CDR3 spans 15 amino acids. The germline gives CDR1 MDHEN, CDR2 SYDVKM. The CDR3 coding sequence is TGTGCCAACAGCGGACATCGGGAGGGGAACACTGAAGCTTTCTTT. It specifies CANSGHREGNTEAFF.

This clonotype has ten or more counts. The chain has TRBV5-5 and TRBJ2-1; TRBD2 matches 8 bases. After removal of 4 bases from V and 6 bases from J, the junction contained 9 bases not matched to a gene. The CDR3 has 15 residues. Germline values: CDR1 SGHKS, CDR2 YYEKEE (reference sequence). The CDR3 is CASSPSGSWVNEQFF. DNA for the CDR3: TGTGCCAGCAGCCCGAGCGGGAGTTGGGTCAATGAGCAGTTCTTC.

This chain connects TRBV7-9 to TRBJ1-2; TRBD1 is a possible D gene (5 bases). V shed 7 bases and J shed 2 bases, with 11 bases lying between them. CDR1 is SEHNR and CDR2 is FQNEAQ in the germline V gene (reference sequence). This CDR3 has 13 amino acids. The CDR3 DNA reads TGTGCCAGCACCAAGCCAGGGAACTATGGCTACACCTTC. This gives the protein CASTKPGNYGYTF.

This clonotype occurred many times. The chain joins TRBV11-1 to TRBJ2-5; TRBD2 might be the D (6 bases). From germline, CDR1 is SGHAT and CDR2 FQDESV (reference sequence). The CDR3 is made up of 17 amino acids. V lost 5 bases and J lost 2, with 21 bases in between. CDR3 nucleotides: TGTGCCAGCAGCCCGGGCACGTCTAGCGCCTTACAAGAGACCCAGTACTTC. Encoded protein: CASSPGTSSALQETQYF.

For this clonotype: The conserved final phenylalanine or tryptophan is absent from the CDR3, which likely points to a read error. This chain uses TRBV5-1 with TRBJ2-1; the match to TRBD1 covers 11 bases. With V trimmed by 8 bases and J by 7 bases, 11 bases remained unmatched. The length of the CDR3 is 15 residues. Germline lookup yields CDR1 SGHRS and CDR2 YFSETQ. In DNA form, the CDR3 reads TGCGCCAGTAGCGGGGGACAGGGGGATAAAAATGAGCAGTTCGTC. This encodes CASSGGQGDKNEQFV.

In regard to this clonotype: This may come from a read error, since a much larger clone is one base off. J is TRBJ2-7 and V is TRBV12-5; TRBD2 aligns across 14 bases. V lost 6 bases and J lost 2; bases outside the gene matches: 6. Germline CDR1 is LGHNT and CDR2 is FRNRAP. The CDR3 is 16 residues long. CDR3 sequence: CASGTGTSGRTYEQYF. Here the CDR3 DNA reads TGTGCTAGTGGCACCGGGACTAGCGGGAGAACCTACGAGCAGTACTTC.

A note on this clonotype: With a much larger clone just one base away, this may be a read error. This chain uses TRBV12-5 with TRBJ1-2, with D tentatively TRBD1 (5 bases). The CDR3 has 13 residues. V was trimmed by 6 bases and J by 3 bases, leaving 11 bases between them. The germline CDR1 and CDR2 sequences are LGHNT and FRNRAP. The CDR3 here is CASGNDSDYGYTF. For the CDR3, the DNA is TGTGCTAGTGGAAATGACAGTGACTATGGCTACACCTTC.

As concerns this clonotype: It may be a read error: a sequence one base away is much more abundant. The rearrangement uses TRBV4-1 and TRBJ2-4, with D perhaps TRBD2 (5 bases). The germline CDR1 and CDR2 sequences are MGHRA and YSYEKL. The CDR3 runs 14 residues. The CDR3 DNA reads as TGCGCCAGCAGCCAGGGAGAGGCCAAAAACAATCAGTACTTC. This translates into CASSQGEAKNNQYF.

A note on this clonotype: A read error may produce the germline difference seen at one junction end. The chain combines TRBV7-9 with TRBJ1-5, with D maybe TRBD1 (5 bases). This CDR3 contains 13 residues. CDR1 SEHNR and CDR2 FQNEAQ come from the germline V gene (reference sequence). This CDR3 is CASNLGQGQPQHF. For the CDR3, the DNA is TGTGCCAGCAACTTAGGACAAGGCCAGCCCCAGCATTTT.

In this sample, this clonotype turned up many times. The V gene is TRBV6-5, the J gene TRBJ2-7; 7 nucleotides line up with TRBD2. Germline trimming cut 3 bases from V and 7 bases from J; bases unmatched to any gene: 12. The V gene's germline CDR1 is MNHEY and CDR2 SVGAGI. The CDR3 contains 15 residues. CDR3 sequence reads: CASSYTGGSGEEQYF. CDR3 DNA: TGTGCCAGCAGTTATACGGGAGGCTCGGGAGAGGAGCAGTACTTC.

About this clonotype itself: Given a much more abundant clone one base away, this may be a read error. The J gene is TRBJ2-6, the V gene TRBV5-5; 7 bases match TRBD1. The J segment lost 0 bases and the V segment lost 6 bases, leaving 15 bases of the junction unmatched. Germline CDR1 SGHKS, CDR2 YYEKEE (reference sequence). The CDR3 loop spans 19 amino acids. In nucleotides, the CDR3 is TGTGCCAGCATCTCTGAGGAGAGGGGGCCCCGCTCTGGGGCCAACGTCCTGACTTTC. As protein: CASISEERGPRSGANVLTF. The entire variable domain, with the rest obtained from reference TRBV5-5 and TRBJ2-6, is as follows: DAGVTQSPTHLIKTRGQQVTLRCSPISGHKSVSWYQQVLGQGPQFIFQYYEKEERGRGNFPDRFSARQFPNYSSELNVNALLLGDSALYLCASISEERGPRSGANVLTFGAGSRLTVL.

This clonotype has only a few counts. V is TRBV5-4 and J is TRBJ1-5, with D possibly TRBD1 on 5 matching bases. This CDR3 comprises 16 residues. CDR1 SGHNT and CDR2 YYREEE come from the germline V gene (reference sequence). V lost 4 bases, J lost 3 bases, and 17 bases lay in between. The DNA for the CDR3 is TGTGCCAGCAGCCTCCGACAGCGAAAAGACAATCAGCCCCAGCATTTT. As protein: CASSLRQRKDNQPQHF.

This clonotype appeared a few times. The CDR3, as DNA: TGCAGTGCTAGAGGAGGGGCGTTAAATCAGCCCCAGCATTTT. Translation: CSARGGALNQPQHF. The chain employs TRBV20-1 and TRBJ1-5; possibly TRBD1 for D (5 bases). Per the germline V gene, CDR1 is DFQATT and CDR2 is SNEGSKA (reference sequence). Trimming stripped 1 base from V and 4 bases from J, with 11 bases between. This CDR3 region has 14 residues.

Remarks on this clonotype: Mismatch with germline at one junction end may stem from a read error. The V gene is TRBV11-3, the J gene TRBJ2-3, with 8 bases fitting TRBD1. Germline V gene sequence: CDR1 SGHNT, CDR2 YENEEA. The CDR3 length is 19 residues. DNA for the CDR3: TGTACCAGCAGCTTAGCTCCAGGGGGCCTACGGAGGGACACAGCTACGCAGTATTTT. It encodes CTSSLAPGGLRRDTATQYF.

Only a few counts were recorded for this clonotype. The gene calls are TRBV5-6 and TRBJ1-5; weak D call: TRBD1 (5 bases). The CDR3 totals 15 residues. Trimming stripped 3 bases from V and 4 bases from J, with 14 bases between. The germline V gene encodes CDR1 SGHDT and CDR2 YYEEEE. The CDR3 sequence: CASSSRDRTNQPQHF. CDR3 nucleotide sequence: TGTGCCAGCAGCTCGAGAGACAGAACTAATCAGCCCCAGCATTTT.